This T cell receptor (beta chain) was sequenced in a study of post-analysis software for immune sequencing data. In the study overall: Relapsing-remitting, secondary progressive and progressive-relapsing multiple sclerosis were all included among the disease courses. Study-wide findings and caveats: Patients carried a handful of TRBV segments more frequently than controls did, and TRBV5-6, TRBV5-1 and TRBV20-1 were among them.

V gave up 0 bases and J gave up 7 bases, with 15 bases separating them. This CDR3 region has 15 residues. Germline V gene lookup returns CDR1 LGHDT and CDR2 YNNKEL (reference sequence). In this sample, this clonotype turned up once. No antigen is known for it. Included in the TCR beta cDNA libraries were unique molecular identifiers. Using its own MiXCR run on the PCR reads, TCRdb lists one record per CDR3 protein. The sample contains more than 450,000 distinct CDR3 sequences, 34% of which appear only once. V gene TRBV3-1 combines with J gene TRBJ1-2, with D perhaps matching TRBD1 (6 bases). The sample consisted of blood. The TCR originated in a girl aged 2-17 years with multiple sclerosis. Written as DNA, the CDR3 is TGTGCCAGCAGCCAAGATCATGCCGGGGGCGGTGGCTACACCTTC. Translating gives CASSQDHAGGGGYTF.